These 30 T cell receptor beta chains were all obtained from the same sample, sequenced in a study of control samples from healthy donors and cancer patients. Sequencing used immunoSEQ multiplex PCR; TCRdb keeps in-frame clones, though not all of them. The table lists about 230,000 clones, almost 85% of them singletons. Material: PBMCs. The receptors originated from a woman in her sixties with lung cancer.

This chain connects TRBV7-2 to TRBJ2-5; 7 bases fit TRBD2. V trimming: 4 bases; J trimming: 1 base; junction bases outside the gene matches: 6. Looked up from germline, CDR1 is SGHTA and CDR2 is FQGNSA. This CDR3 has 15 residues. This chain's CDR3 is CASSSQRGLQETQYF. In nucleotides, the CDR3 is TGTGCCAGCAGCTCCCAGCGGGGACTCCAAGAGACCCAGTACTTC.

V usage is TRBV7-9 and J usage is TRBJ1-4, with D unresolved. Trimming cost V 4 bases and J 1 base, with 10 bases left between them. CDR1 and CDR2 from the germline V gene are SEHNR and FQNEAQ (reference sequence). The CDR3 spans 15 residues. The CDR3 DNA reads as TGTGCCAGCAGCTCTAGCGGGATAACTAATGAAAAACTGTTTTTT. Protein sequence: CASSSSGITNEKLFF.

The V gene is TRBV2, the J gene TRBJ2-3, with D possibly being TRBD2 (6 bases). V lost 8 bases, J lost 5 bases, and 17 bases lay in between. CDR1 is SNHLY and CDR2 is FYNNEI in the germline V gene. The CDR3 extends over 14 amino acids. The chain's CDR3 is CASLKGQGGDTQYF. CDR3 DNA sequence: TGTGCCAGCTTGAAGGGGCAGGGAGGAGATACGCAGTATTTT. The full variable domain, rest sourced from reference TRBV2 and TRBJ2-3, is EPEVTQTPSHQVTQMGQEVILRCVPISNHLYFYWYRQILGQKVEFLVSFYNNEISEKSEIFDDQFSVERPDGSNFTLKIRSTKLEDSAMYFCASLKGQGGDTQYFGPGTRLTVL.

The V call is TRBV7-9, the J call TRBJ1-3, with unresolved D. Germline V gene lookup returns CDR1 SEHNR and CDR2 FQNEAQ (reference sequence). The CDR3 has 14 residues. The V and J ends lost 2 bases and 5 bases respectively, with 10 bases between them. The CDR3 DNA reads TGTGCCAGCAGCTTAAGTACCAGCAGAAACACCATATATTTT. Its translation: CASSLSTSRNTIYF.

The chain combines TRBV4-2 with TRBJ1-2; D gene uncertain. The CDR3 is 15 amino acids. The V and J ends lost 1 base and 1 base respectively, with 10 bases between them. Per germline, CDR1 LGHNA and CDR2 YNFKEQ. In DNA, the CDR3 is TGTGCCAGCAGCCAAGGACGGGGAGGTAACTATGGCTACACCTTC. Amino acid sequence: CASSQGRGGNYGYTF.

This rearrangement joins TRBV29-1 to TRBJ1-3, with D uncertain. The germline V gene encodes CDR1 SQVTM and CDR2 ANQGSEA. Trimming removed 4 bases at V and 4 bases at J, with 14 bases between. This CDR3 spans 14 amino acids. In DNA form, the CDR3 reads TGCAGCGTTGCCGGGCGACACCAAGGAAACACCATATATTTT. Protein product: CSVAGRHQGNTIYF.

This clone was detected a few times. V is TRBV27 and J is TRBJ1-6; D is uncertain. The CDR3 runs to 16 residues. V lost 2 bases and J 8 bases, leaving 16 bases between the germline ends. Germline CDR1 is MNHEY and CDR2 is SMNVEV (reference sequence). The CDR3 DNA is TGTGCCAGCAGTTTACAGCCTCGGTTCTCGTATTCACCCCTCCACTTT. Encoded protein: CASSLQPRFSYSPLHF.

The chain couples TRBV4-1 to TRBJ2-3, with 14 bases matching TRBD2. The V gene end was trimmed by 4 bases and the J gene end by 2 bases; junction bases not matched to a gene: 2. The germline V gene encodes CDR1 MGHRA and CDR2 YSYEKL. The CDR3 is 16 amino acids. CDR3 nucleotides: TGCGCCAGCAGCCTGGGACTAGCGGGGGTCACAGATACGCAGTATTTT. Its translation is CASSLGLAGVTDTQYF.

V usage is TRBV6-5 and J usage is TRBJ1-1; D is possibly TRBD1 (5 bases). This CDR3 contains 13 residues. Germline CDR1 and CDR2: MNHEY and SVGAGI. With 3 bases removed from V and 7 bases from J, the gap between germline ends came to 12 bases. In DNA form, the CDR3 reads TGTGCCAGCAGTTATCGGGACGGTTATGAAGCTTTCTTT. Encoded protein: CASSYRDGYEAFF.

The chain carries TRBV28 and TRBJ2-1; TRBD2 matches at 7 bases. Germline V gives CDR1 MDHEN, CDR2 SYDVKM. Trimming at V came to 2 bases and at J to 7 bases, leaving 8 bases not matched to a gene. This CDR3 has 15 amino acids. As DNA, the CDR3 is TGTGCCAGCAGTTTAGGGGTACTAGCGAATAATGAGCAGTTCTTC. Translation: CASSLGVLANNEQFF. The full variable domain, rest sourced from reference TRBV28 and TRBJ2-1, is DVKVTQSSRYLVKRTGEKVFLECVQDMDHENMFWYRQDPGLGLRLIYFSYDVKMKEKGDIPEGYSVSREKKERFSLILESASTNQTSMYLCASSLGVLANNEQFFGPGTRLTVL.

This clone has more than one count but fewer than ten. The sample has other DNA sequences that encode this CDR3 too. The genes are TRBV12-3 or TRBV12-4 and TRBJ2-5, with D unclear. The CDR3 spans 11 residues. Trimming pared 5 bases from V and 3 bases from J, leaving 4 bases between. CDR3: CASSLEETQYF. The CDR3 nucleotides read TGTGCCAGCAGTCTAGAAGAGACCCAGTACTTC.

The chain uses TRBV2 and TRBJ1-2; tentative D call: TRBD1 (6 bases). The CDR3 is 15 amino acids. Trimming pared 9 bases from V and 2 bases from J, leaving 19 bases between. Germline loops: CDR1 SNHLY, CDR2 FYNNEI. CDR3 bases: TGTGCCAGACTGACGGGGCAGGGGTACAACTATGGCTACACCTTC. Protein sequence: CARLTGQGYNYGYTF.

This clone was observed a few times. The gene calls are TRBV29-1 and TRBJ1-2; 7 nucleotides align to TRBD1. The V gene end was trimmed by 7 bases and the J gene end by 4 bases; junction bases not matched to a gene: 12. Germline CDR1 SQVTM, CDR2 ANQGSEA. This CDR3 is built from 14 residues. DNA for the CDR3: TGCAGCGCCCGCGAGGGGACAGTCGGCTATGGCTACACCTTC. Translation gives CSAREGTVGYGYTF.

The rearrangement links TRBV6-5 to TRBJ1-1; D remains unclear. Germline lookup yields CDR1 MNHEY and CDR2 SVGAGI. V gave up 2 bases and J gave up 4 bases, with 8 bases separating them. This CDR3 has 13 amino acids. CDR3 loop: CASSYEGSTEAFF. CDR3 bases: TGTGCCAGCAGTTACGAAGGGAGCACTGAAGCTTTCTTT.

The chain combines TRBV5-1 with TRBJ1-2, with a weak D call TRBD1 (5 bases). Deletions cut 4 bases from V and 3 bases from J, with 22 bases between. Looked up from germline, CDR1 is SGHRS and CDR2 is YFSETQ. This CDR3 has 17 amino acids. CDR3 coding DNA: TGCGCCAGCAGCCCCGGGACGGTGGATTCCGGGCACTATGGCTACACCTTC. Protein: CASSPGTVDSGHYGYTF. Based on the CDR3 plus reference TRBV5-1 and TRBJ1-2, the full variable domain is KAGVTQTPRYLIKTRGQQVTLSCSPISGHRSVSWYQQTPGQGLQFLFEYFSETQRNKGNFPGRFSGRQFSNSRSEMNVSTLELGDSALYLCASSPGTVDSGHYGYTFGSGTRLTVV.

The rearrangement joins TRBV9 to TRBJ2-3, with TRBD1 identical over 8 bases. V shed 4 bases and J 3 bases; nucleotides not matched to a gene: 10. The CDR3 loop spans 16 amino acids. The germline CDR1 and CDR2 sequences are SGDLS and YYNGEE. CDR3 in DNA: TGTGCCAGCAGCTTGCAGGGGGCAAGCGGGACAGATACGCAGTATTTT. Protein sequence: CASSLQGASGTDTQYF.

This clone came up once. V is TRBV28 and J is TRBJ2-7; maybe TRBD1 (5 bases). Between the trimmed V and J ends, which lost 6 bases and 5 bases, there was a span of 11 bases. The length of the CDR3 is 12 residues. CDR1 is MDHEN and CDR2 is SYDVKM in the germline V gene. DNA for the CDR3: TGTGCCAGCAGGCAGGGATGGGACGAGCAGTACTTC. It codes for CASRQGWDEQYF. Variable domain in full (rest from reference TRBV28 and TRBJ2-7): DVKVTQSSRYLVKRTGEKVFLECVQDMDHENMFWYRQDPGLGLRLIYFSYDVKMKEKGDIPEGYSVSREKKERFSLILESASTNQTSMYLCASRQGWDEQYFGPGTRLTVT.

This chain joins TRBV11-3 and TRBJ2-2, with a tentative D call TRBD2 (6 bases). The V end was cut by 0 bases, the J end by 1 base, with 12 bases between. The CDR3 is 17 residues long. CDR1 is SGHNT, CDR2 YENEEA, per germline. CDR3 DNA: TGTGCCAGCAGCTTAGATGGGCGAGCGGGGAACACCGGGGAGCTGTTTTTT. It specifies CASSLDGRAGNTGELFF.

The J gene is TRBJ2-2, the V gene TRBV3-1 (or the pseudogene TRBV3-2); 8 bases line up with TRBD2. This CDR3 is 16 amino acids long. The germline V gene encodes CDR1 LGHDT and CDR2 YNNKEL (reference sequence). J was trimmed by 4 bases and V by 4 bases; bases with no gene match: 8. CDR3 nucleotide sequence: TGTGCCAGCAGCCGGCGGGAGGAACTGAGCACCGGGGAGCTGTTTTTT. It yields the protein CASSRREELSTGELFF.

The CDR3 here is CASSYSRDDEQFF. Written as DNA, the CDR3 is TGTGCCAGCAGTTACTCCAGGGACGATGAGCAGTTCTTC. The chain is built from TRBV6-6 and TRBJ2-1; D tentatively fits TRBD1 or TRBD2 (5 bases each). Per germline, CDR1 MNHNY and CDR2 SVGAGI (reference sequence). The CDR3 length is 13 residues. V lost 0 bases and J lost 8, with 8 bases in between.

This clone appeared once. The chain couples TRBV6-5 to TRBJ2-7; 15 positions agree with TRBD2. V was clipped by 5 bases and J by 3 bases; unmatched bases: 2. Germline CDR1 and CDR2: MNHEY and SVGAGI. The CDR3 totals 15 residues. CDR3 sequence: CASSLGLAGGYEQYF. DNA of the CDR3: TGTGCCAGCAGTCTGGGACTAGCGGGGGGCTACGAGCAGTACTTC.

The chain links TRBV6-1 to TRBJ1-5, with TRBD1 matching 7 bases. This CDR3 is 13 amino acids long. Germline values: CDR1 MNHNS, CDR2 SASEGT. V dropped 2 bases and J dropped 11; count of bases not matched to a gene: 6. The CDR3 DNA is TGTGCCAGCAGTGAAAGAGGGGGCAGGGCCCAGCATTTT. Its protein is CASSERGGRAQHF.

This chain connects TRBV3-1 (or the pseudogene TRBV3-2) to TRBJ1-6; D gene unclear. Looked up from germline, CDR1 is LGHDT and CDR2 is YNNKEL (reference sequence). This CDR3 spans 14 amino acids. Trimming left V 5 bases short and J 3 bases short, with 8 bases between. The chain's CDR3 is CASSSGLYNSPLHF. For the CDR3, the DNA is TGTGCCAGCAGCTCAGGACTCTATAATTCACCCCTCCACTTT.

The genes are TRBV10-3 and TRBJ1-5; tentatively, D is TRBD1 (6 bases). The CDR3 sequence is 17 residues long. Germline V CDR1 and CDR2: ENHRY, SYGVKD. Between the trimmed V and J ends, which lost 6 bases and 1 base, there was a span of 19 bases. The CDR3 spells CAISPGTRDGSNQPQHF. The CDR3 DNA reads TGTGCCATCAGCCCCGGGACAAGAGACGGGAGCAATCAGCCCCAGCATTTT.

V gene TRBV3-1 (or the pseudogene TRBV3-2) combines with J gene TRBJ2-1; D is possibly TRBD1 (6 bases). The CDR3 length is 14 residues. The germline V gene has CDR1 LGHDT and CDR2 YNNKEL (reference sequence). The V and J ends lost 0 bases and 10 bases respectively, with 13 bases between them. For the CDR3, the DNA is TGTGCCAGCAGCCAAGAGGGACATTCCAGGGAGCAGTTCTTC. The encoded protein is CASSQEGHSREQFF.

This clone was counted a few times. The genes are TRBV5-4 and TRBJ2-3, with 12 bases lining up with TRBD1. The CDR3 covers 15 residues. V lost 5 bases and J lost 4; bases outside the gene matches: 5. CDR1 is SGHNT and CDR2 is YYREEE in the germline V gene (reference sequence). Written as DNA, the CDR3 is TGTGCCAGCAGACCAGGGACAGGGGGCTCAGATACGCAGTATTTT. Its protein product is CASRPGTGGSDTQYF.

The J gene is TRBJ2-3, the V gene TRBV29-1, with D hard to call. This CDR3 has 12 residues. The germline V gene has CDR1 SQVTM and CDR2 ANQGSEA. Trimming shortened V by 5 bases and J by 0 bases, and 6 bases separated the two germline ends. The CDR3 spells CSVRSSTDTQYF. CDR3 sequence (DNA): TGCAGCGTTAGGTCTAGCACAGATACGCAGTATTTT.

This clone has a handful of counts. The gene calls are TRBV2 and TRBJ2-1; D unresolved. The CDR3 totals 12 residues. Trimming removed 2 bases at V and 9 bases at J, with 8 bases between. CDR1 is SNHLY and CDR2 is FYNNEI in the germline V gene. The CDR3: CASSEQMSEQFF. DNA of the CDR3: TGTGCCAGCAGTGAACAGATGTCTGAGCAGTTCTTC.

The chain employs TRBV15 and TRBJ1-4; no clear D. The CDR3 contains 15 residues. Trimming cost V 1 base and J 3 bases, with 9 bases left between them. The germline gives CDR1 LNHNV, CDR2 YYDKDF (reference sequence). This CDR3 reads CATSRVGAPNEKLFF. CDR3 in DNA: TGTGCCACCAGCAGAGTGGGAGCTCCTAATGAAAAACTGTTTTTT. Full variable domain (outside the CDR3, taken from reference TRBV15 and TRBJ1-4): DAMVIQNPRYQVTQFGKPVTLSCSQTLNHNVMYWYQQKSSQAPKLLFHYYDKDFNNEADTPDNFQSRRPNTSFCFLDIRSPGLGDTAMYLCATSRVGAPNEKLFFGSGTQLSVL.

CDR3 DNA sequence: TGTGCCAGCAGTCTGGGACAGCTCACAGATACGCAGTATTTT. This sequence encodes CASSLGQLTDTQYF. The chain links TRBV28 to TRBJ2-3, with 7 bases lining up with TRBD1. This CDR3 region has 14 residues. The germline CDR1 and CDR2 sequences are MDHEN and SYDVKM. Trimming took 5 bases from V and 2 from J; bases not matched to a gene: 4. The variable domain in full, with the rest retrieved from reference TRBV28 and TRBJ2-3, is DVKVTQSSRYLVKRTGEKVFLECVQDMDHENMFWYRQDPGLGLRLIYFSYDVKMKEKGDIPEGYSVSREKKERFSLILESASTNQTSMYLCASSLGQLTDTQYFGPGTRLTVL.